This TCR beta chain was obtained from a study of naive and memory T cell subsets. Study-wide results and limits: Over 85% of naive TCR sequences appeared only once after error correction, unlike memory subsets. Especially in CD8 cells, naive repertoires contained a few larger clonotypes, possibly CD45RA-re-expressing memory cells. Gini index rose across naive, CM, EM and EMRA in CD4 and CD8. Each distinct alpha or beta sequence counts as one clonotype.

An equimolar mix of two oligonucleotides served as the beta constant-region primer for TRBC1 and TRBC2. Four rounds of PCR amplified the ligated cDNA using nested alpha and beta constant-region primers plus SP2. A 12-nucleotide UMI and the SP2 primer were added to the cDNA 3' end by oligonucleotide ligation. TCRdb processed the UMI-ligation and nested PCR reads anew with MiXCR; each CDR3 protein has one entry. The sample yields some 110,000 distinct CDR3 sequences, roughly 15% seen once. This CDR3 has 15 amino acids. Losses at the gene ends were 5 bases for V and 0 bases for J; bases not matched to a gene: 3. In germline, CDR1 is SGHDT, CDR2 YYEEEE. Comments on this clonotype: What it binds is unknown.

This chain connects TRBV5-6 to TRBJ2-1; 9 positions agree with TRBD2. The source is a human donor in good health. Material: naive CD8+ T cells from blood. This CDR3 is CASSTTSGSYNEQFF. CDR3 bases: TGTGCCAGCAGTACGACTAGCGGCTCCTACAATGAGCAGTTCTTC.